The clone carrying this T cell receptor (beta chain) was recorded at least ten times. The source of the sample is a study of blood T cell repertoires in COVID-19. Study in general: Specimens from acute and convalescent COVID-19 originated in the United States, Italy and Spain.

Study members were between about 18 and 100 years old and lived in fewer than 30 US regions. CDR3 length equals 16 residues. Trimming stripped 0 bases from V and 7 bases from J, with 16 bases between. The V gene's germline CDR1 is SGHRS and CDR2 YFSETQ. Data came from immunoSEQ multiplex PCR; TCRdb stores just in-frame clones and leaves some out. The sample includes about 200,000 clones, roughly four fifths of them seen just once. V is TRBV5-1 and J is TRBJ1-4; D possibly corresponds to TRBD1 (6 bases). This receptor was taken from a middle-aged man who had recovered from COVID-19. The sequencing sample was made of PBMCs or T cells enriched from blood (not recorded which). CDR3 in DNA: TGCGCCAGCAGCTTGGCCGCAACAGGGCCTGGTGAAAAACTGTTTTTT. It translates to CASSLAATGPGEKLFF.